A selection of T cell receptor beta chains follows, all from one sample in a study of cytomegalovirus exposure and HLA in healthy donors. Profiling relied on immunoSEQ multiplex PCR, and the TCRdb table lists in-frame clones only, not all of them. Counted here are some 190,000 clones, around 80% occurring once; the ten biggest clones make up about 1.5%. Sequenced input: PBMCs. Receptors were obtained from a man between 18 and 35 years old in good health and CMV-seronegative. CDR3s include the opening cysteine and the closing phenylalanine or tryptophan. The order of the fields is V gene, J gene, CDR3 protein.

>TRBV27|TRBJ2-5
CASSSMQGIGETQYF
>TRBV5-4|TRBJ1-4
CASSLDRGNEKLFF
>TRBV7-8|TRBJ2-7
CASSSRDSTYEQYF
>TRBV7-8|TRBJ2-1
CASSWARGLAGGDEQFF
>TRBV20-1|TRBJ1-2
CSANRGNGYTF
>TRBV5-6|TRBJ1-2
CASSSLGTGNYGYTF
>TRBV23-1|TRBJ2-7
CASSRSLPGQGIYEQYF
>TRBV7-2|TRBJ2-3
CASSLTRYTDTQYF
>TRBV30|TRBJ2-1
CAWSKGEQFNEQFF
>TRBV19|TRBJ1-6
CASSPTEYNSPLHF
>TRBV5-1|TRBJ2-7
CASSPRAGGEYEQYF
>TRBV27|TRBJ2-1
CASSFQPPPLGREQFF
>TRBV7-9|TRBJ2-5
CASSLGVRGNQETQYF
>TRBV6-5|TRBJ1-1
CASSYSEGSTEAFF
>TRBV2|TRBJ2-1
CASSAGGSQGYNEQFF
>TRBV11-3|TRBJ2-5
CASSVSGGSVGETQYF
>TRBV9|TRBJ2-1
CASSGDSNEQFF
>TRBV7-6|TRBJ2-3
CASSPQGHQTDTQYF
>TRBV29-1|TRBJ2-1
CSVDASGHGNEQFF
>TRBV25-1|TRBJ1-1
CASSELQGAVTEAFF
>TRBV2|TRBJ2-7
CASKPQGSSYEQYF
>TRBV27|TRBJ2-7
CASSDYRDSPTYEQYF
>TRBV30|TRBJ2-1
CAWRPPPGGEQFF
>TRBV18|TRBJ1-2
CASSPKENYGYTF
>TRBV30|TRBJ1-2
CAWSVGGGGGYTF
>TRBV29-1|TRBJ2-5
CSVWGEETQYF
>TRBV6-1|-
CASSEEPRSYEQYF
>TRBV6-5|TRBJ2-7
CASRYDRGAEQYF
>TRBV13|TRBJ2-2
CASSLGRNTGELFF
>TRBV30|TRBJ2-7
CAWSVSRPHSPLYEQYF
>TRBV27|TRBJ2-7
CATRQFHEQYF
>TRBV5-1|TRBJ1-2
CASSSYRGQDYGYTF
>TRBV4-1|TRBJ2-7
CASSLPGLAGYEQYF
>TRBV29-1|TRBJ1-1
CSVEAQTGGGAFF
>TRBV15|TRBJ2-7
CATSPGVAGSSYEQYF
>TRBV15|TRBJ1-6
CATSRDRDGSPLHF
>TRBV5-6|TRBJ2-5
CASSGGTSYSETQYF